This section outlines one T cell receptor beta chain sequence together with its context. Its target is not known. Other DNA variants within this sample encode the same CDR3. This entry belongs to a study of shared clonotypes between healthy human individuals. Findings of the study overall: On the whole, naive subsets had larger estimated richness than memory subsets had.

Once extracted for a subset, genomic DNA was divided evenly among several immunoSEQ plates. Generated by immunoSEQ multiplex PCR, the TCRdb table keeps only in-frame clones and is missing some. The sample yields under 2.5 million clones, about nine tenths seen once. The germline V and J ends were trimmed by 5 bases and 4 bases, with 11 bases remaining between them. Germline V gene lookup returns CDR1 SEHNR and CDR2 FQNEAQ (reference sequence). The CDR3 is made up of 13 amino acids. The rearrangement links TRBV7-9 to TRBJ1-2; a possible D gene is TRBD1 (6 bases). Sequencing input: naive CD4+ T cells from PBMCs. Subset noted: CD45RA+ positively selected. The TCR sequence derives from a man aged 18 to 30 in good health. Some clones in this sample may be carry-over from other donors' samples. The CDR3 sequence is CASSLTGAYGYTF. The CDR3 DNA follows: TGTGCCAGCAGCCTCACGGGGGCCTATGGCTACACCTTC.